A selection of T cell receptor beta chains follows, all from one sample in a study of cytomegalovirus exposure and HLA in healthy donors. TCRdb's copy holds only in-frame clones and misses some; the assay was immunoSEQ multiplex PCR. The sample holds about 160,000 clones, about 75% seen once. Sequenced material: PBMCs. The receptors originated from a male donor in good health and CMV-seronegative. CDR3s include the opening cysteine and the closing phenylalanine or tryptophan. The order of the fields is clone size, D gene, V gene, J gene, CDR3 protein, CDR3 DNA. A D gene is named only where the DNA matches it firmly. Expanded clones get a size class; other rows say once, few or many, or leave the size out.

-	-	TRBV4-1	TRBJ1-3	CASSQVPGNGNTIYF	TGCGCCAGCAGCCAAGTCCCGGGGAATGGAAACACCATATATTTT
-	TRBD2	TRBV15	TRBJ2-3	CATSQLAGSTDTQYF	TGTGCCACCAGCCAACTAGCGGGGTCCACAGATACGCAGTATTTT
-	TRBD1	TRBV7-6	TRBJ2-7	CASSHDRGPIYEQYF	TGTGCCAGCAGCCATGACAGGGGGCCGATCTACGAGCAGTACTTC
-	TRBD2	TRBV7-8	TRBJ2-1	CASSSSGADYNEQFF	TGTGCCAGCAGCTCTAGCGGGGCTGATTACAATGAGCAGTTCTTC
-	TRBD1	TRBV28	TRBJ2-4	CASRIQGAKNIQYF	TGTGCCAGCCGGATACAGGGGGCCAAAAACATTCAGTACTTC
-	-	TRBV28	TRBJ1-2	CASSLQGGYTF	TGTGCCAGCAGTCTCCAGGGAGGCTACACCTTC
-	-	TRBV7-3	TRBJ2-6	CASSLSVSGANVLTF	TGTGCCAGCAGCTTATCGGTCTCTGGGGCCAACGTCCTGACTTTC
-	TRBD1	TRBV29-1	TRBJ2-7	CSVERGQGVYEQYF	TGCAGCGTTGAAAGGGGACAGGGCGTCTACGAGCAGTACTTC
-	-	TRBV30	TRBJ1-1	CAWSRGGGGVTEAFF	TGTGCCTGGAGTAGGGGCGGCGGGGGGGTCACTGAAGCTTTCTTT
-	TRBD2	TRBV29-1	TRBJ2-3	CSTRPGLARSGTDTQYF	TGCAGCACCCGTCCCGGACTAGCGCGTTCCGGCACAGATACGCAGTATTTT
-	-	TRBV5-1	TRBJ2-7	CASSLGQTFDYEQYF	TGCGCCAGCAGCTTAGGACAGACCTTTGACTACGAGCAGTACTTC
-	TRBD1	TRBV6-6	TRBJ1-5	CASSDRTGNQPQHF	TGTGCCAGCAGTGACAGGACAGGTAATCAGCCCCAGCATTTT
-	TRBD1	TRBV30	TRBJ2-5	CAWSGGTGMGETQYF	TGTGCCTGGAGCGGCGGGACAGGGATGGGAGAGACCCAGTACTTC
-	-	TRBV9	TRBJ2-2	CASSVRHLTGELFF	TGTGCCAGCAGCGTTAGACACCTCACCGGGGAGCTGTTTTTT
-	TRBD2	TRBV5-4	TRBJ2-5	CASSTGLGEETQYF	TGTGCCAGCAGCACGGGACTAGGAGAAGAGACCCAGTACTTC
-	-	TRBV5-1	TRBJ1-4	CASSLHGQFNEKLFF	TGCGCCAGCAGCTTGCATGGACAGTTTAATGAAAAACTGTTTTTT
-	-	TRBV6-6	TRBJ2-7	CASSGRSTSSYEQYF	TGTGCCAGCAGTGGACGGTCTACTAGCTCCTACGAGCAGTACTTC
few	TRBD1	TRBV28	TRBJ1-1	CASSLQSLTGAFF	TGTGCCAGCAGTTTGCAGAGCTTGACAGGGGCTTTCTTT
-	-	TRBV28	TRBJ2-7	CASSRGAAGSYEQYF	TGTGCCAGCAGCCGCGGGGCCGCCGGCTCCTACGAGCAGTACTTC
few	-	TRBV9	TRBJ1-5	CASSVDPGQPQHF	TGTGCCAGCAGCGTAGATCCCGGTCAGCCCCAGCATTTT
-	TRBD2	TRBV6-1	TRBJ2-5	CASSDETSGKETQYF	TGTGCCAGCAGTGACGAGACTAGCGGAAAAGAGACCCAGTACTTC
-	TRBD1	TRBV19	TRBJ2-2	CASRKGTGLTGELFF	TGTGCCAGTAGAAAGGGGACAGGACTCACCGGGGAGCTGTTTTTT
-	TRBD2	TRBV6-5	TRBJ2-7	CASSSKTSGIHEQYF	TGTGCCAGCAGTTCGAAGACTAGCGGGATCCACGAGCAGTACTTC
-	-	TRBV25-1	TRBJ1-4	CASSEYEGYSGEKLFF	TGTGCCAGCAGTGAATATGAGGGATATAGTGGTGAAAAACTGTTTTTT
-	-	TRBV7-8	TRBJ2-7	CASSRPRLRPSNSYEQYF	TGTGCCAGCAGCAGACCCCGCCTCAGGCCGTCGAACTCCTACGAGCAGTACTTC
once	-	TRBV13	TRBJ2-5	CASSLNRVDSETQYF	TGTGCCAGCAGCTTAAACAGGGTAGATTCAGAGACCCAGTACTTC
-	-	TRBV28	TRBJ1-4	CASSSGVGEKLFF	TGTGCCAGCAGTTCGGGGGTTGGAGAAAAACTGTTTTTT
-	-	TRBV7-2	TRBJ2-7	CASSLNGGGAYEQYF	TGTGCCAGCAGCTTAAACGGAGGCGGGGCCTACGAGCAGTACTTC
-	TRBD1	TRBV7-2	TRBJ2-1	CASSPQGAWNEQFF	TGTGCCAGCAGCCCACAGGGGGCGTGGAATGAGCAGTTCTTC
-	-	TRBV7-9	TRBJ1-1	CASSFTGFAEAFF	TGTGCCAGCAGCTTTACAGGGTTTGCTGAAGCTTTCTTT
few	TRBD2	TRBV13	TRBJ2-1	CASSYGLAGAVEQFF	TGTGCCAGCAGCTATGGACTAGCGGGAGCGGTTGAGCAGTTCTTC
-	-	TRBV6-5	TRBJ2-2	CASSYTGYTGELFF	TGTGCCAGCAGTTACACAGGGTATACCGGGGAGCTGTTTTTT
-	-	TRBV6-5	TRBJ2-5	CASSYSELKNTQYF	TGTGCCAGCAGTTACTCGGAGCTAAAAAATACCCAGTACTTC